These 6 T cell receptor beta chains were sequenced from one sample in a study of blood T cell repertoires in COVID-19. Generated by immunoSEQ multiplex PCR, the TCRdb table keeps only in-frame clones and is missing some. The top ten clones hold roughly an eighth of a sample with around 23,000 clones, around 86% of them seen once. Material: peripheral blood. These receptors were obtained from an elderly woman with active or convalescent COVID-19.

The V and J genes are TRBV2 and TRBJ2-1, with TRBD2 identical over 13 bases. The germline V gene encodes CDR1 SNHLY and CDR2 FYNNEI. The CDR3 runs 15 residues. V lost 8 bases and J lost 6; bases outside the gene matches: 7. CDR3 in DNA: TGTGCCAGCGGGGGGGGACTAGCGGGGCTCAATGAGCAGTTCTTC. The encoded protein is CASGGGLAGLNEQFF. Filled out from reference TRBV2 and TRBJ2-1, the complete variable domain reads EPEVTQTPSHQVTQMGQEVILRCVPISNHLYFYWYRQILGQKVEFLVSFYNNEISEKSEIFDDQFSVERPDGSNFTLKIRSTKLEDSAMYFCASGGGLAGLNEQFFGPGTRLTVL.

The CDR3 bases are TGCGCCAGCAGCCAAGGATACAGCAGACGCTCTGGGGCCAACGTCCTGACTTTC. Its protein is CASSQGYSRRSGANVLTF. This chain connects TRBV4-1 to TRBJ2-6; D gene unclear. CDR3 size: 18 residues. The germline CDR1 and CDR2 sequences are MGHRA and YSYEKL. V was pared by 1 base and J by 0 bases, with 13 bases between.

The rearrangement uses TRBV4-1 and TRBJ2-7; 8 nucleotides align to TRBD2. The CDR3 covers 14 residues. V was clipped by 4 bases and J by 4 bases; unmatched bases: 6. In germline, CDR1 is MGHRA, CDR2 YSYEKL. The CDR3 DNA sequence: TGCGCCAGCAGCCCAGAGCGGGAGAAATACGAGCAGTACTTC. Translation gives CASSPEREKYEQYF.

CDR3 in DNA: TGTGCCAGCAGTTTAGAGCGGGACTATGGCTACACCTTC. As protein: CASSLERDYGYTF. The chain carries TRBV28 and TRBJ1-2, with no clear D. CDR1 is MDHEN, CDR2 SYDVKM, per germline. Trimming removed 2 bases at V and 3 bases at J, with 7 bases between. This CDR3 region has 13 residues.

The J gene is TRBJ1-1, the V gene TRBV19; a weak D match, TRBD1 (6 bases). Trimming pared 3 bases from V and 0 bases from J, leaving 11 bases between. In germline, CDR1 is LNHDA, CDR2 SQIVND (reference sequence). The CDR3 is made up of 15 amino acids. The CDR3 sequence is CASSMGGRVNTEAFF. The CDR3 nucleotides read TGTGCCAGTAGTATGGGGGGGCGCGTGAACACTGAAGCTTTCTTT.

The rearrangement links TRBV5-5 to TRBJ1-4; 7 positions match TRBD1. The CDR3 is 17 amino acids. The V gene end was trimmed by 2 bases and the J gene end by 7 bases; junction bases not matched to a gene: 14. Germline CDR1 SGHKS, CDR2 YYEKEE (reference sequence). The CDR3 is CASSLDRAVLIGEKLFF. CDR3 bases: TGTGCCAGCAGCTTAGACAGGGCGGTCCTAATCGGTGAAAAACTGTTTTTT.